A single sample is the source of the 25 T cell receptor beta chains below, sequenced in a study of cytomegalovirus exposure and HLA in healthy donors. In the PCR, 60 Vbeta and 13 Jbeta primers were used. Using immunoSEQ multiplex PCR, the repertoire was profiled, and TCRdb retains in-frame clones only, with some absent. Of over 60,000 clones listed, 75% are singletons. Sequenced input: PBMCs. Receptor source: a man between 65 and 79 years old in good health and CMV-seronegative.

V gene TRBV5-1 combines with J gene TRBJ2-6; D is possibly TRBD2 (6 bases). Trimming removed 0 bases from V and 0 bases from J, with 7 bases in between. The CDR3 runs to 16 residues. Germline V CDR1 and CDR2: SGHRS, YFSETQ. The CDR3 nucleotides are TGCGCCAGCAGCTTGGCCGGGGGCTCTGGGGCCAACGTCCTGACTTTC. Translated: CASSLAGGSGANVLTF.

The rearrangement uses TRBV5-1 and TRBJ2-5, with 8 bases that match TRBD1. This CDR3 region has 15 residues. The junction had 9 bases not matched to a gene; V was cut back by 4 bases and J by 4 bases. Germline V gene sequence: CDR1 SGHRS, CDR2 YFSETQ. The CDR3, as DNA: TGCGCCAGCAGCGCAGGACAGGGCTTAGGAGAGACCCAGTACTTC. Translating gives CASSAGQGLGETQYF.

The chain carries TRBV30 and TRBJ2-3; TRBD1 might be the D (5 bases). Germline values: CDR1 GTSNPN, CDR2 SVGIG (reference sequence). V lost 2 bases, J lost 4 bases, and 10 bases lay in between. This CDR3 comprises 13 residues. The CDR3 protein is CAWSSRGPDTQYF. CDR3 DNA: TGTGCCTGGAGTAGTAGGGGTCCAGATACGCAGTATTTT.

The CDR3 sequence: CSATGSYGYTF. The CDR3 DNA reads as TGCAGTGCTACAGGATCCTATGGCTACACCTTC. The chain is built from TRBV20-1 and TRBJ1-2, with D unresolved. CDR3 length: 11 residues. V gave up 4 bases and J gave up 4 bases, with 7 bases separating them. CDR1 and CDR2 (germline): DFQATT, SNEGSKA (reference sequence).

The chain links TRBV18 to TRBJ2-3; 9 bases line up with TRBD1. Germline-derived CDR1 and CDR2 are KGHSH and LQKENI. After removal of 4 bases from V and 3 bases from J, the junction contained 8 bases not matched to a gene. CDR3 length equals 16 residues. In nucleotides, the CDR3 is TGTGCCAGCTCACTGACTCCGGGACAGGGAACAGATACGCAGTATTTT. It codes for CASSLTPGQGTDTQYF.

A few counts support this clone. V gene TRBV6-5 combines with J gene TRBJ1-1; a weak D match, TRBD1 (6 bases). This CDR3 is built from 15 residues. The germline V gene has CDR1 MNHEY and CDR2 SVGAGI. The V end was cut by 0 bases, the J end by 3 bases, with 11 bases between. The CDR3 region is CASSYSRGWDTEAFF. The CDR3 region has the DNA TGTGCCAGCAGTTACTCGAGGGGGTGGGACACTGAAGCTTTCTTT.

This clone was observed once. This chain connects TRBV7-6 to TRBJ2-7, with D possibly being TRBD2 (6 bases). The CDR3 extends over 12 amino acids. CDR1 is SGHVS, CDR2 FNYEAQ, per germline. V lost 2 bases and J lost 7, with 9 bases in between. The DNA of the CDR3 is TGTGCCAGCAGCTTATTCGGGGGAGAGCAGTACTTC. It translates to CASSLFGGEQYF.

The table lists this clone with a few counts. V is TRBV19 and J is TRBJ2-1, with a weak D call TRBD2 (6 bases). The V gene lost 4 bases and the J gene lost 0 bases, with 7 bases spanning the gap. Germline V CDR1 and CDR2: LNHDA, SQIVND (reference sequence). The CDR3 covers 14 residues. The CDR3 is CASSSGVSYNEQFF. The DNA of the CDR3 is TGTGCCAGTAGTAGCGGGGTCTCCTACAATGAGCAGTTCTTC.

This chain links TRBV7-9 with TRBJ2-1; 7 bases match TRBD1. CDR1 and CDR2 from the germline V gene are SEHNR and FQNEAQ (reference sequence). The CDR3 covers 17 residues. Unmatched junction bases numbered 7, after V lost 2 bases and J lost 0 bases. CDR3 in amino acids: CASSLPQTGFSYNEQFF. The CDR3 nucleotides read TGTGCCAGCAGCTTACCTCAGACAGGGTTCTCCTACAATGAGCAGTTCTTC.

CDR3 protein: CASSLQGVPSGNTIYF. CDR3 coding DNA: TGTGCCAGCAGCTTACAGGGGGTGCCCTCTGGAAACACCATATATTTT. The rearrangement links TRBV5-5 to TRBJ1-3; 8 bases map to TRBD1. Germline loops: CDR1 SGHKS, CDR2 YYEKEE (reference sequence). The J segment lost 0 bases and the V segment lost 2 bases, leaving 4 bases of the junction unmatched. The CDR3 totals 16 residues.

The rearrangement links TRBV7-2 to TRBJ2-5; maybe TRBD2 (6 bases). Trimming shortened V by 0 bases and J by 1 base, and 12 bases separated the two germline ends. Germline V gene data show CDR1 as SGHTA and CDR2 as FQGNSA. The CDR3 extends over 16 amino acids. The CDR3 nucleotides read TGTGCCAGCAGCTTAGCGTATGGGGGAGGCCAAGAGACCCAGTACTTC. It encodes CASSLAYGGGQETQYF.

This clone was observed a few times. The CDR3 spells CASRLRGSGANVLTF. For the CDR3, the DNA is TGTGCCAGCAGGCTCAGGGGTTCAGGGGCCAACGTCCTGACTTTC. The V and J genes are TRBV6-1 and TRBJ2-6, with a weak D call TRBD1 (6 bases). V was shortened by 6 bases and J by 4 bases, with 13 bases between the two germline ends. CDR3 size: 15 residues. Germline lookup yields CDR1 MNHNS and CDR2 SASEGT.

V and J are TRBV10-3 and TRBJ1-6; D unresolved. The CDR3 contains 12 residues. V lost 3 bases to trimming and J lost 8 bases, with 5 bases between them. Germline values: CDR1 ENHRY, CDR2 SYGVKD. CDR3 sequence (DNA): TGTGCCATCAGTGACCCCTATTCACCCCTCCACTTT. Translated, it gives CAISDPYSPLHF.

The J gene is TRBJ1-2, the V gene TRBV2; TRBD1 agrees at 9 bases. The V gene end was trimmed by 5 bases and the J gene end by 6 bases; junction bases not matched to a gene: 10. This CDR3 region has 15 residues. CDR1 is SNHLY, CDR2 FYNNEI, per germline. This chain's CDR3 is CASSPRGTGSHGYTF. Here the CDR3 DNA reads TGTGCCAGCAGTCCACGAGGGACAGGGAGCCATGGCTACACCTTC. Combining the CDR3 with reference TRBV2 and TRBJ1-2 gives the whole variable domain EPEVTQTPSHQVTQMGQEVILRCVPISNHLYFYWYRQILGQKVEFLVSFYNNEISEKSEIFDDQFSVERPDGSNFTLKIRSTKLEDSAMYFCASSPRGTGSHGYTFGSGTRLTVV.

The chain uses TRBV27 and TRBJ2-3; TRBD2 matches 10 bases. V was pared by 6 bases and J by 1 base, with 4 bases of the junction left unmatched. The germline gives CDR1 MNHEY, CDR2 SMNVEV (reference sequence). There are 15 residues in the CDR3. The CDR3 sequence: CASRFGTSGTDTQYF. The DNA for the CDR3 is TGTGCCAGCAGGTTCGGGACTAGCGGCACAGATACGCAGTATTTT.

The chain has TRBV30 and TRBJ2-3; 7 positions match TRBD1. V shed 4 bases and J 0 bases; nucleotides not matched to a gene: 4. The CDR3 length is 14 residues. Per germline, CDR1 GTSNPN and CDR2 SVGIG (reference sequence). The CDR3 reads CAWTGGRSTDTQYF. The DNA for the CDR3 is TGTGCCTGGACAGGGGGAAGGAGCACAGATACGCAGTATTTT.

This clone was detected only a few times. This chain connects TRBV10-3 to TRBJ1-4; possibly TRBD1 for D (6 bases). Trimming stripped 11 bases from V and 8 bases from J, with 18 bases between. This CDR3 is built from 13 residues. Germline-derived CDR1 and CDR2 are ENHRY and SYGVKD. The CDR3 coding sequence is TGTGCCGCAACTGGGGGCAGGGAAGAAAAACTGTTTTTT. This codes for CAATGGREEKLFF.

The rearrangement joins TRBV6-5 to TRBJ1-1, with D possibly TRBD1 on 5 matching bases. CDR1 and CDR2 from the germline V gene are MNHEY and SVGAGI. Trimming left V 0 bases short and J 1 base short, with 9 bases between. This CDR3 has 15 residues. In DNA, the CDR3 is TGTGCCAGCAGTTACTCGCAGGGAAGGAACACTGAAGCTTTCTTT. This gives the protein CASSYSQGRNTEAFF.

The chain recombines TRBV19 with TRBJ2-2; no reliable D call. V was trimmed by 3 bases and J by 4 bases, leaving 15 bases between them. Germline V gene lookup returns CDR1 LNHDA and CDR2 SQIVND (reference sequence). There are 16 residues in the CDR3. CDR3 nucleotide sequence: TGTGCCAGTAGTATCCCCGCGGCGTCGGGCACCGGGGAGCTGTTTTTT. It yields the protein CASSIPAASGTGELFF.

This clone was observed once. Different DNA sequences within this sample yield the same CDR3. V and J are TRBV7-9 and TRBJ2-1, with 7 bases aligning to TRBD1. The V and J ends lost 5 bases and 0 bases, in that order; junction bases with no gene match: 4. The germline V gene has CDR1 SEHNR and CDR2 FQNEAQ (reference sequence). The CDR3 covers 15 residues. The CDR3 region has the DNA TGTGCCAGCAGCCCCAGGGGGAGCTCCTACAATGAGCAGTTCTTC. Its protein product is CASSPRGSSYNEQFF.

V usage is TRBV4-2 and J usage is TRBJ2-6; 9 nucleotides match TRBD2. CDR3 length equals 20 residues. V dropped 1 base and J dropped 1; count of bases not matched to a gene: 11. Germline CDR1 LGHNA, CDR2 YNFKEQ. CDR3 nucleotides: TGTGCCAGCAGCCAAGGTAGTAGCGGGAGTAGGGGATCTGGGGCCAACGTCCTGACTTTC. Translating gives CASSQGSSGSRGSGANVLTF.

This clone was picked up one time. The chain recombines TRBV5-1 with TRBJ2-1; TRBD2 agrees at 12 bases. Looked up from germline, CDR1 is SGHRS and CDR2 is YFSETQ. This CDR3 contains 17 residues. V was clipped by 2 bases and J by 7 bases; unmatched bases: 10. The CDR3 nucleotides are TGCGCCAGCAGCTTCCAACGACTAGCGGGAGTTAGGAATGAGCAGTTCTTC. It translates to CASSFQRLAGVRNEQFF.

The V call is TRBV5-5, the J call TRBJ2-7; 10 bases map to TRBD1. The length of the CDR3 is 15 residues. V dropped 0 bases and J dropped 4; count of bases not matched to a gene: 4. In germline, CDR1 is SGHKS, CDR2 YYEKEE (reference sequence). The CDR3 sequence is CASSLVPGQGYEQYF. CDR3 DNA: TGTGCCAGCAGCTTGGTCCCGGGACAGGGGTACGAGCAGTACTTC.

V gene TRBV7-9 combines with J gene TRBJ1-2, with a possible D match to TRBD1 (6 bases). In germline, CDR1 is SEHNR, CDR2 FQNEAQ (reference sequence). The CDR3 covers 13 residues. The V gene lost 2 bases and the J gene lost 6 bases, with 10 bases spanning the gap. In DNA, the CDR3 is TGTGCCAGCAGCTTAACGGCAGGGGATGGCTACACCTTC. Its protein is CASSLTAGDGYTF. Based on the CDR3 plus reference TRBV7-9 and TRBJ1-2, the full variable domain is DTGVSQNPRHKITKRGQNVTFRCDPISEHNRLYWYRQTLGQGPEFLTYFQNEAQLEKSRLLSDRFSAERPKGSFSTLEIQRTEQGDSAMYLCASSLTAGDGYTFGSGTRLTVV.

This clone was recorded only once. The chain carries TRBV7-9 and TRBJ1-1, with 10 bases lining up with TRBD1. Per germline, CDR1 SEHNR and CDR2 FQNEAQ (reference sequence). The CDR3 spans 14 residues. V gave up 4 bases and J gave up 4 bases; unmatched junction bases: 3. In DNA, the CDR3 is TGTGCCAGCAGCTCTCGGACAGGGGGCACTGAAGCTTTCTTT. It translates to CASSSRTGGTEAFF.